The 19 T cell receptor beta chains presented below share a single source sample, sequenced in a study of T cells in Graves' hyperthyroidism and ophthalmopathy. TCR beta CDR3 region amplification was performed from RNA transcripts. The HTBI primer set was used in a first-round RT-PCR of the TCR CDR3. TCRdb recomputed calls from the multiplex PCR reads with MiXCR, one row per CDR3 protein. The sample has 550,000 to 700,000 distinct CDR3 sequences, roughly 50% seen once. The sequenced material came from peripheral blood or thyroid tissue (not recorded which). The receptors were gathered from an adult woman with Graves' disease, either hyperthyroidism or ophthalmopathy (not recorded which).

As for this clonotype: The junction departs from germline at one end; a sequencing error may be responsible. The chain combines TRBV5-1 with TRBJ2-6; D is ambiguous. In germline, CDR1 is SGHRS, CDR2 YFSETQ. This CDR3 region has 15 residues. Here the CDR3 DNA reads TGCGCCGGCAGCCCCGATCTCTCTGGGGCCAACGTCCTGACTTTC. Translating it yields CAGSPDLSGANVLTF.

This clonotype was seen a few times. The chain links TRBV25-1 to TRBJ2-6; D unclear. From germline, CDR1 is MGHDK and CDR2 SYGVNS. The CDR3 is made up of 18 amino acids. The V gene lost 9 bases and the J gene lost 0 bases, with 21 bases spanning the gap. The CDR3 DNA reads as TGTGCCAGTAGTATATCCAGCAGCCGGTACTCTGGGGCCAACGTCCTGACTTTC. It yields the protein CASSISSSRYSGANVLTF. The whole variable domain, remainder taken from reference TRBV25-1 and TRBJ2-6, is EADIYQTPRYLVIGTGKKITLECSQTMGHDKMYWYQQDPGMELHLIHYSYGVNSTEKGDLSSESTVSRIRTEHFPLTLESARPSHTSQYLCASSISSSRYSGANVLTFGAGSRLTVL.

This clonotype was seen repeatedly, ten times or more. The chain links TRBV25-1 to TRBJ2-5, with D maybe TRBD2 (5 bases). The CDR3 runs 14 residues. Germline CDR1 and CDR2: MGHDK and SYGVNS. The CDR3 region is CPPRTEDLRETQYF. CDR3 nucleotide sequence: TGTCCCCCACGGACGGAGGACTTAAGAGAGACCCAGTACTTC. The full variable domain, in which reference TRBV25-1 and TRBJ2-5 provide the parts outside the CDR3, is EADIYQTPRYLVIGTGKKITLECSQTMGHDKMYWYQQDPGMELHLIHYSYGVNSTEKGDLSSESTVSRIRTEHFPLTLESARPSHTSQYLCPPRTEDLRETQYFGPGTRLLVL.

This clonotype has at least ten counts. This CDR3 is CASSLAGFTEAFF. DNA for the CDR3: TGCGCCAGCAGCTTGGCTGGGTTTACTGAAGCTTTCTTT. The J gene is TRBJ1-1, the V gene TRBV5-1; D is uncertain. Trimming pared 0 bases from V and 5 bases from J, leaving 8 bases between. Germline-derived CDR1 and CDR2 are SGHRS and YFSETQ. This CDR3 has 13 residues. The whole variable domain, remainder taken from reference TRBV5-1 and TRBJ1-1, is KAGVTQTPRYLIKTRGQQVTLSCSPISGHRSVSWYQQTPGQGLQFLFEYFSETQRNKGNFPGRFSGRQFSNSRSEMNVSTLELGDSALYLCASSLAGFTEAFFGQGTRLTVV.

This clonotype has more than one count but fewer than ten. The genes are TRBV19 and TRBJ2-3; 8 bases are a match to TRBD2. The CDR3 consists of 16 residues. Germline V lookup: CDR1 LNHDA, CDR2 SQIVND (reference sequence). V lost 5 bases, J lost 0 bases, and 7 bases stayed unmatched. The CDR3 bases are TGTGCCAGTAGTCCCCGGACTAGCCGCAGCACAGATACGCAGTATTTT. It translates to CASSPRTSRSTDTQYF.

This clonotype was recorded many times. The chain links TRBV7-8 to TRBJ2-2; 8 nucleotides agree with TRBD1. Trimming took 5 bases from V and 0 from J; bases not matched to a gene: 2. Germline values: CDR1 SGHVS, CDR2 FQNEAQ. The CDR3 spans 15 residues. CDR3 residues: CASSADRANTGELFF. DNA of the CDR3: TGTGCCAGCAGCGCGGACAGGGCGAACACCGGGGAGCTGTTTTTT.

The V and J genes are TRBV28 and TRBJ2-2, with D perhaps matching TRBD1 (6 bases). V gave up 3 bases and J gave up 1 base, with 12 bases separating them. Per germline, CDR1 MDHEN and CDR2 SYDVKM. The CDR3 has 16 amino acids. This CDR3 is CASSFSTGGNTGELFF. DNA for the CDR3: TGTGCCAGCAGTTTCTCGACAGGCGGGAACACCGGGGAGCTGTTTTTT.

The rearrangement links TRBV27 to TRBJ1-1, with a tentative D call TRBD1 (6 bases). Germline CDR1 and CDR2: MNHEY and SMNVEV (reference sequence). Trimming cost V 2 bases and J 5 bases, with 15 bases left between them. This CDR3 region has 15 residues. The CDR3 region is CASSLRQGKGTEAFF. The CDR3 DNA is TGTGCCAGCAGTTTAAGGCAGGGGAAGGGGACTGAAGCTTTCTTT.

This clonotype was recorded many times. This rearrangement joins TRBV2 to TRBJ1-2; tentatively, D is TRBD1 (6 bases). CDR1 SNHLY and CDR2 FYNNEI come from the germline V gene. The CDR3 is made up of 12 amino acids. Trimming pared 7 bases from V and 7 bases from J, leaving 13 bases between. The CDR3 sequence: CASTGTGTGYTF. The DNA for the CDR3 is TGTGCCAGCACTGGAACAGGGACTGGCTACACCTTC.

The V gene is TRBV7-6, the J gene TRBJ2-1, with TRBD1 matching 9 bases. The length of the CDR3 is 13 residues. CDR1 and CDR2 from the germline V gene are SGHVS and FNYEAQ. Germline trimming cut 8 bases from V and 9 bases from J; bases unmatched to any gene: 8. CDR3 sequence reads: CASGQGLGTEQFF. In DNA form, the CDR3 reads TGTGCCAGCGGACAGGGGTTGGGGACTGAGCAGTTCTTC.

The V and J genes are TRBV20-1 and TRBJ1-5; D is perhaps TRBD2 (6 bases). The DNA end favors TRBJ2-3, so the J call may be wrong. Looked up from germline, CDR1 is DFQATT and CDR2 is SNEGSKA (reference sequence). The CDR3 covers 17 residues. The CDR3 here is CSARPLGAGPFTDTQYF. DNA of the CDR3: TGCAGTGCTAGACCCCTCGGGGCGGGACCGTTCACAGATACGCAGTATTTT.

This clonotype showed up many times. This chain uses TRBV11-3 with TRBJ1-1, with no clear D. The CDR3 runs 14 residues. The germline V and J ends were trimmed by 4 bases and 1 base, with 10 bases remaining between them. CDR1 and CDR2 (germline): SGHNT, YENEEA. The CDR3 reads CASSYTGRNTEAFF. The CDR3 DNA reads TGTGCCAGCAGCTACACTGGAAGGAACACTGAAGCTTTCTTT.

This clonotype has more than one count but fewer than ten. The chain recombines TRBV28 with TRBJ1-1; D remains ambiguous. Trimming left V 4 bases short and J 2 bases short, with 5 bases between. There are 12 residues in the CDR3. Germline CDR1 reads MDHEN; CDR2 reads SYDVKM. The CDR3 region is CASSYINTEAFF. The CDR3 DNA reads TGTGCCAGCAGTTATATAAACACTGAAGCTTTCTTT.

The sample holds many counts of this clonotype. The junction and the germline gene differ at one end; a read error may be behind it. The chain couples TRBV7-7 to TRBJ1-1, with D tentatively TRBD1 (5 bases). Germline assignment: CDR1 SSHAT and CDR2 FNYEAQ (reference sequence). The CDR3 runs to 13 residues. The CDR3 DNA reads as TGTGCTAGCAGCTTAGATGGGGGCACTGAAGCTTTCTTT. Translation gives CASSLDGGTEAFF.

This chain uses TRBV7-2 with TRBJ2-5; a possible D gene is TRBD2 (5 bases). Germline values: CDR1 SGHTA, CDR2 FQGNSA. V lost 5 bases to trimming and J lost 0 bases, with 16 bases between them. This CDR3 is built from 16 residues. The CDR3 loop reads CASSQARVWYQETQYF. CDR3 coding DNA: TGTGCCAGCAGCCAAGCGCGGGTTTGGTACCAAGAGACCCAGTACTTC. The variable domain in full, with the rest retrieved from reference TRBV7-2 and TRBJ2-5, is GAGVSQSPSNKVTEKGKDVELRCDPISGHTALYWYRQSLGQGLEFLIYFQGNSAPDKSGLPSDRFSAERTGGSVSTLTIQRTQQEDSAVYLCASSQARVWYQETQYFGPGTRLLVL.

In regard to this clonotype: A much larger clone differs by one base, so this may be a read error. This chain links TRBV10-3 with TRBJ2-7; D is undetermined. The V and J ends lost 3 bases and 4 bases respectively, with 13 bases between them. The CDR3 totals 14 residues. The germline gives CDR1 ENHRY, CDR2 SYGVKD. DNA for the CDR3: TGTGCCATCAGTGAAGAAGCTGGGGTATACGAGCAGTACTTC. Translating gives CAISEEAGVYEQYF.

This clonotype was picked up many times. This sequence joins TRBV19 and TRBJ1-5; D might be TRBD1 (5 bases). Germline loops: CDR1 LNHDA, CDR2 SQIVND (reference sequence). Trimming took off 2 bases at V and 6 bases at J, with 14 bases between the two ends. The CDR3 is 15 amino acids. The CDR3 coding sequence is TGTGCCAGTAGTATAAGAAGGGAAAGGGGTCAGCCCCAGCATTTT. Protein sequence: CASSIRRERGQPQHF.

In DNA form, the CDR3 reads TGTGCCAGCAGCTTAGTGGGGGTTGGTTCACCCCTCCACTTT. Translated: CASSLVGVGSPLHF. V and J are TRBV11-1 and TRBJ1-6; D is perhaps TRBD1 (5 bases). The CDR3 extends over 14 amino acids. Deletions cut 1 base from V and 9 bases from J, with 10 bases between. CDR1 is SGHAT and CDR2 is FQDESV in the germline V gene (reference sequence).

This sequence joins TRBV20-1 and TRBJ2-5; D is undetermined. Trimming cost V 2 bases and J 7 bases, with 26 bases left between them. CDR1 is DFQATT, CDR2 SNEGSKA, per germline (reference sequence). The CDR3 consists of 17 residues. CDR3: CSARPQANYGFSGTQYF. The CDR3 DNA reads as TGCAGTGCTAGACCGCAAGCTAACTATGGCTTCTCGGGGACCCAGTACTTC.